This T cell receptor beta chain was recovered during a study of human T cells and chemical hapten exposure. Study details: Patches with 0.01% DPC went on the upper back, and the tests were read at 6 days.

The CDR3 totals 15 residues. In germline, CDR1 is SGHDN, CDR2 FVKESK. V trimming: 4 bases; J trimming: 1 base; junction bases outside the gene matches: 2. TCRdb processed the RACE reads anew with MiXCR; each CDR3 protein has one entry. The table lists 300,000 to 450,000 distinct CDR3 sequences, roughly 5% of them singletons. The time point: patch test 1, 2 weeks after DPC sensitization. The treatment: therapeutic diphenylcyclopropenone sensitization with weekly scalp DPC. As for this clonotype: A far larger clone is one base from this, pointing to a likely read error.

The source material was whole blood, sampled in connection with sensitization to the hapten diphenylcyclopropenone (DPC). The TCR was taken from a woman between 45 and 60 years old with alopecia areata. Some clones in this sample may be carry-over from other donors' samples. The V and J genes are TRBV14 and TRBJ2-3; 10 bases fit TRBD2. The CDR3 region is CASSPGLACTDTQYF. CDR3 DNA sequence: TGTGCCAGCAGCCCGGGACTAGCGTGCACAGATACGCAGTATTTT.